This T cell receptor (beta chain) came from a study of response to subunit inactivated influenza vaccine (dated by TCRdb to 2017 to 2018). Regarding the complete study: Deep quantitative profiling of the T cell receptor repertoire was used in the study to follow responses to a trivalent subunit inactivated influenza vaccine.

A few counts support this clonotype. It lacks a known antigen. No much larger clonotype is one base removed from it; base qualities were not supplied. Library preparation used RT-PCR. The data were produced on an Illumina HiSeq 2500. TCRdb cleaned the public reads at Q25 with fastp, built clones with MiXCR and kept in-frame beta chains. Every CDR3 protein is listed once, alongside the most common genes and DNA of its rows. In all, the sample holds a few hundred thousand distinct CDR3 sequences, and 14% of those were seen once. Approximately 12% of the sample rests with the top ten. The CDR3 runs 12 residues from the cysteine to the phenylalanine. CDR3 DNA is the only sequence kept; it has 36 bases, read in frame from the first base. The germline V gene gives CDR1 as MNHEY and CDR2 as SVGEGT. At the junction V is shortened by 8 bases and J by 6 bases, with 10 bases in between. Paper-wide results and their limitations: The authors proposed that each seasonal influenza vaccination may bring in only a limited number of new T cells.

Sequencing used PBMCs from blood, obtained about 13 days after vaccination. This sequence uses TRBV6-2 or TRBV6-3 and TRBJ2-2; TRBD2 is perhaps the D gene, given 6 matching bases. The clonotype originates from a man aged 45-65 years who received an inactivated influenza vaccine. Donor details come from another sample of the same person, matched by shared clones. The nucleotides read TGTGCCAGCGTTAGGGACTCCGGGGAGCTGTTTTTT. This encodes CASVRDSGELFF.